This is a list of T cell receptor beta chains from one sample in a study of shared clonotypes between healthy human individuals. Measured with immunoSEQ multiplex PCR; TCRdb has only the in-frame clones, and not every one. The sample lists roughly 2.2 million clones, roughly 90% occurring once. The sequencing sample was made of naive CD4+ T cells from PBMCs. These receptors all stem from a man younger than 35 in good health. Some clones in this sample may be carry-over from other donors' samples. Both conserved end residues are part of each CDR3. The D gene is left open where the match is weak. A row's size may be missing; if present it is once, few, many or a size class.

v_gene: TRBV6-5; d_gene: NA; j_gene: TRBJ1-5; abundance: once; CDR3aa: CASRPRPISNQPQHF; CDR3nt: TGTGCCAGCAGACCTCGGCCGATTAGCAATCAGCCCCAGCATTTT
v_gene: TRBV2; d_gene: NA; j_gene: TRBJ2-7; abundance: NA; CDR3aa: CASRQGGYEQYF; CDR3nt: TGTGCCAGCAGGCAGGGGGGCTACGAGCAGTACTTC
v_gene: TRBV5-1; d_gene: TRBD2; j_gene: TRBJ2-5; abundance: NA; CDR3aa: CASSRMGLAGGGETQYF; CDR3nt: TGCGCCAGCAGCAGGATGGGACTAGCGGGAGGAGGAGAGACCCAGTACTTC
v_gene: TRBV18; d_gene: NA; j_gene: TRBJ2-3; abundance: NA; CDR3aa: CASSPLLAGTDTQYF; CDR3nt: TGTGCCAGCTCACCCCTCTTAGCCGGCACAGATACGCAGTATTTT
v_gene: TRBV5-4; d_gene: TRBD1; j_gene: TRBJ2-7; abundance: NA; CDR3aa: CASRLGQGGHYEQYF; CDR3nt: TGTGCCAGCAGACTCGGACAGGGGGGACACTACGAGCAGTACTTC
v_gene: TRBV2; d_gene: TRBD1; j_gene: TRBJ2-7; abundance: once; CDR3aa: CASSADRPPYEQYF; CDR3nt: TGTGCCAGCAGTGCGGACAGGCCCCCCTACGAGCAGTACTTC
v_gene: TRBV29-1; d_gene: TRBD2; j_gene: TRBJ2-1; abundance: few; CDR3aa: CSSSSGKGNEQFF; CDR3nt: TGCAGTAGTAGTAGCGGGAAGGGCAATGAGCAGTTCTTC
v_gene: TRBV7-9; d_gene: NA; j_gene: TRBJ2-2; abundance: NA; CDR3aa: CASSLEFGPSNTGELFF; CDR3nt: TGTGCCAGCAGCTTAGAGTTCGGGCCGTCGAACACCGGGGAGCTGTTTTTT
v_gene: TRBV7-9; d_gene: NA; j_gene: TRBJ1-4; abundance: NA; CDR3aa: CASSLGGRANEKLFF; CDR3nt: TGTGCCAGCAGCTTAGGGGGCAGGGCGAATGAAAAACTGTTTTTT
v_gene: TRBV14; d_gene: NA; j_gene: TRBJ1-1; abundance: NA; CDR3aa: CASSRHGGGVGTEAFF; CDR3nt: TGTGCCAGCAGCCGTCACGGGGGAGGGGTAGGCACTGAAGCTTTCTTT
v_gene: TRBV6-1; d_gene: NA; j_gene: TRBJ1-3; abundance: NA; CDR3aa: CASSEIRQDTIYF; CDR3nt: TGTGCCAGCAGTGAAATTCGGCAGGACACCATATATTTT
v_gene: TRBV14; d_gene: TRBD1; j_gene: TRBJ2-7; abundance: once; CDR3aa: CASSQDRDSPGWPTYEQYF; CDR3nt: TGTGCCAGCAGCCAAGATCGGGACAGTCCCGGATGGCCTACCTACGAGCAGTACTTC
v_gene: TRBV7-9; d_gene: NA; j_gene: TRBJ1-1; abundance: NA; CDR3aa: CASSLEDYTEAFF; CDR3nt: TGTGCCAGCAGCTTGGAGGATTACACTGAAGCTTTCTTT
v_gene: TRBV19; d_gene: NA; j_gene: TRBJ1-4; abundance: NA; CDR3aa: CASSISEKLFF; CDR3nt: TGTGCCAGTAGTATATCGGAAAAACTGTTTTTT
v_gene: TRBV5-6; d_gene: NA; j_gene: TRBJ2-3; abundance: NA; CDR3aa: CASSLGGDGDTQYF; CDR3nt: TGTGCCAGCAGCTTGGGAGGGGACGGGGATACGCAGTATTTT
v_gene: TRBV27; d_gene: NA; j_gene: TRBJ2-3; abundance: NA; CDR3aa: CASSYKGPSSTDTQYF; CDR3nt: TGTGCCAGCAGTTACAAGGGGCCTTCTAGCACAGATACGCAGTATTTT
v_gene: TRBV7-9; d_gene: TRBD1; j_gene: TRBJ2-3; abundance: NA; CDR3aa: CASSPGRDRASLF; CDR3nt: TGTGCCAGCAGCCCCGGGCGGGACAGGGCCTCCCTTTTT
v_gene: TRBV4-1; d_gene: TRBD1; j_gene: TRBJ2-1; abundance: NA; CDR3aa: CASSQHWIPGQGGDEQFF; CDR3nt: TGCGCCAGCAGCCAGCATTGGATACCGGGACAGGGCGGTGATGAGCAGTTCTTC
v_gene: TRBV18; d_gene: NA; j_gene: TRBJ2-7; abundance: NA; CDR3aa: CASSPPAGFEQYF; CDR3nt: TGTGCCAGCTCACCACCGGCGGGATTCGAGCAGTACTTC
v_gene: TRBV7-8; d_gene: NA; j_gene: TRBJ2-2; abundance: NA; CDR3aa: CASSFLASNTGELFF; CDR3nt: TGTGCCAGCAGCTTTCTAGCGTCGAACACCGGGGAGCTGTTTTTT
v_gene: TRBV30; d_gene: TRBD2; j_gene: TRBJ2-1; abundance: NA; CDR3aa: CAWSVKGGLAGGEQFF; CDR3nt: TGTGCCTGGAGTGTCAAAGGCGGACTAGCGGGAGGGGAGCAGTTCTTC
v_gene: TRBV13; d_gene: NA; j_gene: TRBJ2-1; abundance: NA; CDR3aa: CASSSYLGANYNEQFF; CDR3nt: TGTGCCAGCAGCAGCTACCTAGGGGCGAACTACAATGAGCAGTTCTTC
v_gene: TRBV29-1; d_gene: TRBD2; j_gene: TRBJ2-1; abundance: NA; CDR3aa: CSVARGLAGRDEQFF; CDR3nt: TGCAGCGTTGCAAGGGGACTAGCGGGACGGGATGAGCAGTTCTTC
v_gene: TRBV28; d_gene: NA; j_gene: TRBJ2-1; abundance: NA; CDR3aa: CASSLIRSTGYNEQFF; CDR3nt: TGTGCCAGCAGTTTAATCCGGTCCACGGGGTACAATGAGCAGTTCTTC
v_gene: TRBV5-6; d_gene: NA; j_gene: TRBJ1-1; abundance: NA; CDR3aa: CASSLGFGRTNTEAFF; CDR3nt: TGTGCCAGCAGCCTAGGATTCGGTAGAACGAACACTGAAGCTTTCTTT
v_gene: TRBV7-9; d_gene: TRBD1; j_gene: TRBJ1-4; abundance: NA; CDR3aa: CASSLETGRRNEKLFF; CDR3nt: TGTGCCAGCAGCTTAGAGACAGGGCGCCGTAATGAAAAACTGTTTTTT
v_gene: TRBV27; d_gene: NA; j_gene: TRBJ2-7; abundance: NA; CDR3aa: CASSLSPRGTGTAYEQYF; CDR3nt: TGTGCCAGCAGTTTATCGCCCCGAGGAACGGGGACCGCCTACGAGCAGTACTTC
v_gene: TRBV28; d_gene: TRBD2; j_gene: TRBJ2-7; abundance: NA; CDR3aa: CASSLSGLAGFYEQYF; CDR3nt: TGTGCCAGCAGTTTATCCGGACTAGCGGGCTTCTACGAGCAGTACTTC